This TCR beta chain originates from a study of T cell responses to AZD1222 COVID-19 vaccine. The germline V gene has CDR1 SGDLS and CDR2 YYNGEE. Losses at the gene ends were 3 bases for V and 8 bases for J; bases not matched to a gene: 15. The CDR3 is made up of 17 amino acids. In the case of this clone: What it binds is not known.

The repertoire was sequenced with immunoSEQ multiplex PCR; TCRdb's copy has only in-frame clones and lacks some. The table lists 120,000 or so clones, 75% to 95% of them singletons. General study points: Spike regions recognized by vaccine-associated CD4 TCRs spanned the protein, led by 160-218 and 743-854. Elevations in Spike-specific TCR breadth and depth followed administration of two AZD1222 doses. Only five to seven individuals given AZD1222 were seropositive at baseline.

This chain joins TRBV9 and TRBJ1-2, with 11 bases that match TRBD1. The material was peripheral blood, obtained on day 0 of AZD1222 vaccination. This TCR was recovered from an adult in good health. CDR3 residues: CASSARPRGQGEAGYTF. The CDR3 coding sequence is TGTGCCAGCAGCGCAAGACCCCGGGGACAGGGGGAAGCAGGCTACACCTTC.